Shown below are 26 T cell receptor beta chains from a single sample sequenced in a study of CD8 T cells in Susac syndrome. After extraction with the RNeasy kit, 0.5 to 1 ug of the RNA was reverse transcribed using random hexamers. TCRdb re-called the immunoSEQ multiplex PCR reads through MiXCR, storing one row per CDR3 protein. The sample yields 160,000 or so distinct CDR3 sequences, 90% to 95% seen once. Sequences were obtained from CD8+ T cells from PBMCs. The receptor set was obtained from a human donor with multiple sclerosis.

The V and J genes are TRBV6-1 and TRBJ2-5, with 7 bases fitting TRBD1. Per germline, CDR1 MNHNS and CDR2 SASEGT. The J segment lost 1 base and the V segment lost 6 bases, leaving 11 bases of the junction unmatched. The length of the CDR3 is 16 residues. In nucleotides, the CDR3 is TGTGCCAGCAGCCCGCATCGACAGGGAATCCAAGAGACCCAGTACTTC. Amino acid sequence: CASSPHRQGIQETQYF.

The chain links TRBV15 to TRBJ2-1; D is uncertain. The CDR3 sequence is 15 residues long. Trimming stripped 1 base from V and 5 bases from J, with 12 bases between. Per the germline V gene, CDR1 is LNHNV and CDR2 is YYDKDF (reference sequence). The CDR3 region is CATSRASGSHNEQFF. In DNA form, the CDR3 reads TGTGCCACCAGCAGAGCGAGTGGCAGTCACAATGAGCAGTTCTTC. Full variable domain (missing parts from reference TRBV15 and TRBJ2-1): DAMVIQNPRYQVTQFGKPVTLSCSQTLNHNVMYWYQQKSSQAPKLLFHYYDKDFNNEADTPDNFQSRRPNTSFCFLDIRSPGLGDTAMYLCATSRASGSHNEQFFGPGTRLTVL.

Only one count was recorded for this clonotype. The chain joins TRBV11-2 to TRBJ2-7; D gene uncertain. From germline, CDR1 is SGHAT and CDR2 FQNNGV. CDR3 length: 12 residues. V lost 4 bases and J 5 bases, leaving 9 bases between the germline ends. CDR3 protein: CASSYPLDEQYF. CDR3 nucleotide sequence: TGTGCCAGCAGCTACCCTCTTGACGAGCAGTACTTC.

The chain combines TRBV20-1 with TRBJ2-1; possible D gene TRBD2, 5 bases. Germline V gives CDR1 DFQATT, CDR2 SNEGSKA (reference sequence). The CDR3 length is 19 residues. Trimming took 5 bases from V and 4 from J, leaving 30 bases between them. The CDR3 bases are TGCAGTGCTCCTATTCCTCCAAGTCCTAGCCCCACCATATACAATGAGCAGTTCTTC. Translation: CSAPIPPSPSPTIYNEQFF.

CDR3 bases: TGCAGTGCTAGAGAATCCGGGACACGGAACAATGAGCAGTTCTTC. Its protein product is CSARESGTRNNEQFF. The genes are TRBV20-1 and TRBJ2-1, with D possibly TRBD1 on 6 matching bases. This CDR3 has 15 amino acids. Germline assignment: CDR1 DFQATT and CDR2 SNEGSKA (reference sequence). Trimming took off 0 bases at V and 5 bases at J, with 14 bases between the two ends.

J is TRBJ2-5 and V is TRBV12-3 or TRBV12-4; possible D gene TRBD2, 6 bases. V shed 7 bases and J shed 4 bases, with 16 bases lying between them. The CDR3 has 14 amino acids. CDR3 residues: CASTDSGGGETQYF. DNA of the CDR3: TGTGCCAGCACCGACTCCGGGGGAGGAGAGACCCAGTACTTC.

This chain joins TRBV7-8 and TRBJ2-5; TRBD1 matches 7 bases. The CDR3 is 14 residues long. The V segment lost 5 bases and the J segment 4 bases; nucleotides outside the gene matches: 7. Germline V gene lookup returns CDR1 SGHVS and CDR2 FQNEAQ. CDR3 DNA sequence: TGTGCCAGCAGCGCCGGGACAGCCAGAGAGACCCAGTACTTC. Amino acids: CASSAGTARETQYF.

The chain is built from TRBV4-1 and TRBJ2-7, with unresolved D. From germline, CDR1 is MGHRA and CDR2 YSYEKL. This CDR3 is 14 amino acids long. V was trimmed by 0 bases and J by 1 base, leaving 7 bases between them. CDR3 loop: CASSQDLDSYEQYF. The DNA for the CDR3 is TGCGCCAGCAGCCAAGATTTGGATTCCTACGAGCAGTACTTC.

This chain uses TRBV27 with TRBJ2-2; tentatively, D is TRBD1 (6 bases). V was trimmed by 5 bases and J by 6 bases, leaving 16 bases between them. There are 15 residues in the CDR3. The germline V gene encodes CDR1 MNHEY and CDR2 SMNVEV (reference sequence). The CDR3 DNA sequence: TGTGCCAGCAGTCCCCTCCAGGGGCCCCCCGGGGAGCTGTTTTTT. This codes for CASSPLQGPPGELFF.

CDR3 loop: CASSLEGPRGEKLFF. In DNA form, the CDR3 reads TGTGCCAGCAGCTTAGAAGGGCCACGGGGGGAAAAACTGTTTTTT. The chain employs TRBV13 and TRBJ1-4; perhaps TRBD1 as D (5 bases). The germline V and J ends were trimmed by 1 base and 8 bases, with 14 bases remaining between them. This CDR3 has 15 residues. From germline, CDR1 is PRHDT and CDR2 FYEKMQ (reference sequence).

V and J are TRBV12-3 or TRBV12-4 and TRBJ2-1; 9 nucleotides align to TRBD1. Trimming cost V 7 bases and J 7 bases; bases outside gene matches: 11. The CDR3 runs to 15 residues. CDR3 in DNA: TGTGCCAGCATACCCGGGACAGGGCCGAGGAATGAGCAGTTCTTC. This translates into CASIPGTGPRNEQFF.

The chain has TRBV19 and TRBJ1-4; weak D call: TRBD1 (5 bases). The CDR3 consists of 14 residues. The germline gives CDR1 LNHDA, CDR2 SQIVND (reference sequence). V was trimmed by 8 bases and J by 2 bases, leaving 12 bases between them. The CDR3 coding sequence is TGTGCCAGTCGACAGAGGGTCACTAATGAAAAACTGTTTTTT. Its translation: CASRQRVTNEKLFF. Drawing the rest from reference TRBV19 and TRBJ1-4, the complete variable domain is DGGITQSPKYLFRKEGQNVTLSCEQNLNHDAMYWYRQDPGQGLRLIYYSQIVNDFQKGDIAEGYSVSREKKESFPLTVTSAQKNPTAFYLCASRQRVTNEKLFFGSGTQLSVL.

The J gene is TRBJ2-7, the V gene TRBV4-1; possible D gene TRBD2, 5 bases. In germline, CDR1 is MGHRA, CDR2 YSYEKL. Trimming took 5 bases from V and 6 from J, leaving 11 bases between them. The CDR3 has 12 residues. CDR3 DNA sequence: TGCGCCAGCAGCAGCGTCGCGGGCGAGCAGTACTTC. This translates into CASSSVAGEQYF.

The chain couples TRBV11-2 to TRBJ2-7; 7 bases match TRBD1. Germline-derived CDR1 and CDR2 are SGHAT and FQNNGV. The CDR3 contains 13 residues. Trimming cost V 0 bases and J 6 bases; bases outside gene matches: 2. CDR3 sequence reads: CASSLDSGGEQYF. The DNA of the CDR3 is TGTGCCAGCAGCTTAGATTCAGGGGGCGAGCAGTACTTC.

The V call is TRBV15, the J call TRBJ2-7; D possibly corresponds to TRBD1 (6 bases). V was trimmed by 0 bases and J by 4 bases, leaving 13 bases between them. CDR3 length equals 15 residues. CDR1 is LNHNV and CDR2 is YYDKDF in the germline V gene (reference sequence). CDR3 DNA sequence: TGTGCCACCAGCAGAGAAGCGACAGGTCTGTACGAGCAGTACTTC. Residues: CATSREATGLYEQYF.

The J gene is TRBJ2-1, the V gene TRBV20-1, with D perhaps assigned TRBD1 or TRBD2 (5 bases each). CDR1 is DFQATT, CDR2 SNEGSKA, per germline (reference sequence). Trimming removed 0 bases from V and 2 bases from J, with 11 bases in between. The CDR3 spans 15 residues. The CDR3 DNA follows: TGCAGTGCTAGAGATAGCAGGGACCCCTACAATGAGCAGTTCTTC. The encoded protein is CSARDSRDPYNEQFF.

This CDR3 is CSPWTGPPDTQYF. CDR3 nucleotide sequence: TGCAGCCCTTGGACAGGTCCTCCGGATACGCAGTATTTT. The chain combines TRBV29-1 with TRBJ2-3; TRBD1 aligns across 7 bases. The length of the CDR3 is 13 residues. With V trimmed by 8 bases and J by 6 bases, 11 bases remained unmatched. The V gene's germline CDR1 is SQVTM and CDR2 ANQGSEA.

The CDR3 reads CASSELGTEGPDTQYF. The CDR3 nucleotides read TGTGCCAGCAGCGAACTCGGGACTGAGGGCCCAGATACGCAGTATTTT. This chain joins TRBV27 and TRBJ2-3, with TRBD2 as a possible D gene (6 bases). This CDR3 contains 16 residues. Per germline, CDR1 MNHEY and CDR2 SMNVEV (reference sequence). The V gene lost 6 bases and the J gene lost 4 bases, with 20 bases spanning the gap.

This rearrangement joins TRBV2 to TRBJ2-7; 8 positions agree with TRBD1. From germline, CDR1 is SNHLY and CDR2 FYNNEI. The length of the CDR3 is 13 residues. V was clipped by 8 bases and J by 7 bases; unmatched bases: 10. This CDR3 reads CASQPSRDREQYF. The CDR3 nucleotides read TGTGCCAGCCAACCGTCCCGGGACAGGGAGCAGTACTTC.

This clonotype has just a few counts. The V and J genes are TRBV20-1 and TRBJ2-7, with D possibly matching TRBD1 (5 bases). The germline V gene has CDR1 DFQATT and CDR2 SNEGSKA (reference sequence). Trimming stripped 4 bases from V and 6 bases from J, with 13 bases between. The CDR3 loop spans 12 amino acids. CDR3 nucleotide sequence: TGCAGTGCTACGCTAGGACATTCCGAGCAGTACTTC. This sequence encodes CSATLGHSEQYF.

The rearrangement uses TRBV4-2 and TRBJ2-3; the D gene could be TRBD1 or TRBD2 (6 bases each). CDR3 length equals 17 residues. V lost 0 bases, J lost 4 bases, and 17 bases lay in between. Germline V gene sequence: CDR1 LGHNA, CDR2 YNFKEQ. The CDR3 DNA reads TGTGCCAGCAGCCAAGATCGTTGGGGGGCTGGCGCAGATACGCAGTATTTT. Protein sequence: CASSQDRWGAGADTQYF.

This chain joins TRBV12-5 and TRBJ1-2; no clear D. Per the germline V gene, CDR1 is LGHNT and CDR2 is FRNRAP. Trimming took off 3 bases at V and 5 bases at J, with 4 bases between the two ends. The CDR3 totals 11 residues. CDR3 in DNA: TGTGCTAGTGGTTTTAGTTATGGCTACACCTTC. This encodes CASGFSYGYTF.

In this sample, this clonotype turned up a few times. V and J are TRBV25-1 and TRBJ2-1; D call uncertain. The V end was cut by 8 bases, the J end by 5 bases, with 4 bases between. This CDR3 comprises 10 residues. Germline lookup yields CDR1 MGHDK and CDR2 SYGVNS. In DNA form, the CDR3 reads TGTGCCAGCGGAAACAATGAGCAGTTCTTC. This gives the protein CASGNNEQFF.

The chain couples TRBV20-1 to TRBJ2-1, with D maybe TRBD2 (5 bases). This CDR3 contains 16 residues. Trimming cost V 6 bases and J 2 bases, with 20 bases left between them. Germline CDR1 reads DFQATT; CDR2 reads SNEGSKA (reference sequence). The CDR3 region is CSAPDRSGSTYNEQFF. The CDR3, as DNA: TGCAGTGCCCCGGATAGATCGGGGTCCACCTACAATGAGCAGTTCTTC.

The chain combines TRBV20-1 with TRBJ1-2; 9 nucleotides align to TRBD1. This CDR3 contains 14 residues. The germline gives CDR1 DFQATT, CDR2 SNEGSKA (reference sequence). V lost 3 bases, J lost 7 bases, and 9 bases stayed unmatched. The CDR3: CSARDQDRGGGYTF. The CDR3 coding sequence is TGCAGTGCTAGGGACCAGGACAGGGGTGGTGGCTACACCTTC.

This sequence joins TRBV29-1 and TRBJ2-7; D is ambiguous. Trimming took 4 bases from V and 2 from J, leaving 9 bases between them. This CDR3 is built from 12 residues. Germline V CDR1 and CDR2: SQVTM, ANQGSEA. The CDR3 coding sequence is TGCAGCGTTGCGATGAGTACCTACGAGCAGTACTTC. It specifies CSVAMSTYEQYF.